This T cell receptor beta chain was obtained from a study of human T cells and chemical hapten exposure. Via MiXCR, TCRdb re-called the RACE reads, giving one row per CDR3 protein. The repertoire has fewer than 400,000 distinct CDR3 sequences, approximately 6.9% of them found once; the top ten carry 8.4%. Time point here: patch test 1, 2 weeks after DPC sensitization. Specified treatment: therapeutic diphenylcyclopropenone sensitization with weekly scalp DPC. In this sample, this clonotype turned up many times. The TCR originated in a woman aged 18-29 years with alopecia areata. Some clones in this sample may be carry-over from other donors' samples. The sample here was whole blood, taken in connection with sensitization to the hapten diphenylcyclopropenone (DPC).

In nucleotides, the CDR3 is TGCAGCGTCTATCAGGGCGCGGGCCCCGGGGAGCTGTTTTTT. Its translation: CSVYQGAGPGELFF. The chain has TRBV29-1 and TRBJ2-2; D is possibly TRBD1 or TRBD2 (5 bases each). The CDR3 runs 14 residues. V lost 6 bases and J lost 6, with 17 bases in between. Germline CDR1 reads SQVTM; CDR2 reads ANQGSEA.